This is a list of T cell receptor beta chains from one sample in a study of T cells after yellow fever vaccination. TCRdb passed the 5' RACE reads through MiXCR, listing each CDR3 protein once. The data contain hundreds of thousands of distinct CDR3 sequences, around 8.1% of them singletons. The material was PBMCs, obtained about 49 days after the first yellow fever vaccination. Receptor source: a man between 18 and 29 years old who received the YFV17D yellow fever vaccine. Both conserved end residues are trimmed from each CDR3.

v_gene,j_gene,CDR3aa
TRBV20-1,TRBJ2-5,SARGGGEETQY
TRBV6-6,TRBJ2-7,ASSSRERYEQY
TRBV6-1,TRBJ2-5,ASREAGGQKTQY
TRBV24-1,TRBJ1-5,ATSVGRQPQH
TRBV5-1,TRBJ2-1,ASTNDRPSYNEQF
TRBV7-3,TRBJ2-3,ASSLTGVDPQY
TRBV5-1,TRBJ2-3,ASSPRRGDTQY
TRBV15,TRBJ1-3,ATSLAGSGNTIY
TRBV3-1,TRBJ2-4,ASSQSAGMGLLAKNIQY
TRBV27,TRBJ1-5,ASSPQGYYQPQH
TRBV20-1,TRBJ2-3,SATRTARTDTQY
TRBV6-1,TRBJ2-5,ASKAGGTGSGETQY
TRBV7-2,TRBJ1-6,ASSKGFNSPLH